The present T cell receptor (beta chain) was sequenced within a study of T cell responses to AZD1222 COVID-19 vaccine. Study-wide results and limits: Following two doses of AZD1222, Spike-specific TCR breadth and depth rose. Seropositive status at baseline applied to only five to seven AZD1222 recipients.

Sequencing was performed with immunoSEQ multiplex PCR; in TCRdb, only in-frame clones are kept and a portion is missing. The sample records 110,000 to 150,000 clones, around 88% being singletons. For this clone: Antigen: not known.

The receptor was derived from an adult in good health. Source: peripheral blood, taken on day 0 of AZD1222 vaccination.

DNA for the CDR3: TGTGCCAGCAGGCACACACCGCAGGGTGGCTACACCTTC. Its protein product is CASRHTPQGGYTF. The chain joins TRBV6-4 to TRBJ1-2; TRBD1 is a possible D gene (5 bases). The V end was cut by 6 bases, the J end by 7 bases, with 15 bases between. CDR3 size: 13 residues. The germline V gene has CDR1 MRHNA and CDR2 SNTAGT.